Below, 9 T cell receptor beta chains from the same sample are listed, as sequenced in a study of early T cells in non-severe SARS-CoV-2 infection. TCRdb re-derived calls from the 5' RACE reads in MiXCR, one entry per CDR3 protein. The sample carries nearly 60,000 distinct CDR3 sequences, about 13% recorded once. Sequencing used whole blood. These receptors all come from an adult who was a healthcare worker with PCR-confirmed SARS-CoV-2 infection or an uninfected control (not recorded which).

This clonotype has at least ten counts. This rearrangement joins TRBV3-1 to TRBJ2-7; D not resolved. The length of the CDR3 is 16 residues. Trimming took 0 bases from V and 3 from J, leaving 15 bases between them. Per the germline V gene, CDR1 is LGHDT and CDR2 is YNNKEL (reference sequence). Here the CDR3 reads CASSQDSLGTDYEQYF. CDR3 in DNA: TGTGCCAGCAGCCAAGATAGTTTAGGAACAGACTACGAGCAGTACTTC.

This clonotype came up many times. The gene calls are TRBV19 and TRBJ2-5, with 8 bases that match TRBD2. V lost 3 bases, J lost 1 base, and 4 bases stayed unmatched. CDR1 and CDR2 (germline): LNHDA, SQIVND (reference sequence). The CDR3 has 15 amino acids. CDR3 coding DNA: TGTGCCAGTAGTATTAGGCTAGCGGGCCAAGAGACCCAGTACTTC. This sequence encodes CASSIRLAGQETQYF.

This clonotype has ten or more counts. CDR3 protein: CASSSGQGDSPLHF. The CDR3 nucleotides read TGCGCCAGCAGCTCGGGACAGGGCGATTCACCCCTCCACTTT. The chain carries TRBV5-1 and TRBJ1-6; TRBD1 aligns across 9 bases. CDR1 is SGHRS and CDR2 is YFSETQ in the germline V gene. With V trimmed by 3 bases and J by 8 bases, 3 bases remained unmatched. The CDR3 extends over 14 amino acids.

Many counts were recorded for this clonotype. This chain connects TRBV4-2 to TRBJ1-2; weak D call: TRBD1 (5 bases). Germline CDR1 and CDR2: LGHNA and YNFKEQ. The CDR3 loop spans 16 amino acids. V was cut by 0 bases and J by 0 bases, with 11 bases left in between. CDR3: CASSQDLRGANYGYTF. DNA for the CDR3: TGTGCCAGCAGCCAAGATCTCCGGGGGGCTAACTATGGCTACACCTTC.

This clonotype was recorded at least ten times. This chain connects TRBV11-3 to TRBJ2-3, with 10 bases matching TRBD1. Per the germline V gene, CDR1 is SGHNT and CDR2 is YENEEA. The J segment lost 3 bases and the V segment lost 4 bases, leaving 4 bases of the junction unmatched. This CDR3 is 15 amino acids long. CDR3 amino acids: CASSSGTGVTDTQYF. CDR3 DNA sequence: TGTGCCAGCAGCTCCGGGACAGGGGTTACAGATACGCAGTATTTT.

This clonotype occurred a few times. The V and J genes are TRBV11-2 and TRBJ1-2, with TRBD1 identical over 7 bases. Germline V gives CDR1 SGHAT, CDR2 FQNNGV. The V and J ends lost 4 bases and 0 bases, in that order; junction bases with no gene match: 5. The CDR3 totals 15 residues. DNA for the CDR3: TGTGCCAGCAGCTCCCGACAGGGAGCTAACTATGGCTACACCTTC. It codes for CASSSRQGANYGYTF.

This clonotype was observed at least ten times. This chain joins TRBV6-6 and TRBJ1-2; D is perhaps TRBD1 (6 bases). Germline values: CDR1 MNHNY, CDR2 SVGAGI (reference sequence). The CDR3 spans 13 residues. V lost 5 bases and J lost 5, with 12 bases in between. The CDR3 nucleotides read TGTGCCAGCAGTACAGGGCCATCTTATGGCTACACCTTC. Its protein is CASSTGPSYGYTF.

This CDR3 reads CSVRQTDSGANVLTF. The CDR3 region has the DNA TGCAGCGTTCGTCAGACAGATTCTGGGGCCAACGTCCTGACTTTC. The genes are TRBV29-1 and TRBJ2-6, with a possible D match to TRBD1 (5 bases). The germline CDR1 and CDR2 sequences are SQVTM and ANQGSEA. V was clipped by 5 bases and J by 1 base, with 12 bases between them. CDR3 size: 15 residues.

The chain couples TRBV20-1 to TRBJ2-7, with unresolved D. The V gene's germline CDR1 is DFQATT and CDR2 SNEGSKA (reference sequence). Trimming shortened V by 5 bases and J by 2 bases, and 10 bases separated the two germline ends. The CDR3 length is 12 residues. CDR3 protein: CSAGPGPYEQYF. DNA for the CDR3: TGCAGTGCTGGACCCGGCCCCTACGAGCAGTACTTC.